The 13 T cell receptor beta chains presented below share a single source sample, sequenced in a study of HIV-infected patients and healthy controls. About 500 ng RNA was reverse transcribed with alpha and beta constant-region primers. Alpha and beta chain libraries were made separately by chain-specific third strand synthesis with multiplexing indices. TCRdb used MiXCR to reprocess the 5' RACE reads, holding one entry per CDR3 protein. The sample lists fewer than 11,000 distinct CDR3 sequences, roughly 5.2% occurring once. All unsorted peripheral T cells were captured because whole blood was used without fractionation. Specimen: blood, collected before antiretroviral therapy. The receptors shown here come from an adult with HIV infection.

This clonotype was observed many times. The chain links TRBV20-1 to TRBJ2-7; D is unresolved. Trimming took off 0 bases at V and 0 bases at J, with 15 bases between the two ends. From germline, CDR1 is DFQATT and CDR2 SNEGSKA (reference sequence). CDR3 length equals 16 residues. CDR3 protein: CSARDPARAYSYEQYF. CDR3 DNA sequence: TGCAGTGCTAGAGATCCGGCCAGAGCCTACTCCTACGAGCAGTACTTC.

The V and J genes are TRBV7-8 and TRBJ2-1; no clear D gene. V was shortened by 5 bases and J by 6 bases, with 11 bases between the two germline ends. The germline V gene has CDR1 SGHVS and CDR2 FQNEAQ. CDR3 length: 13 amino acids. The CDR3: CASSKAVFNEQFF. The CDR3 DNA is TGTGCCAGCAGCAAGGCGGTATTCAATGAGCAGTTCTTC.

This clonotype was counted a few times. V usage is TRBV20-1 and J usage is TRBJ2-3; 8 positions agree with TRBD1. J was trimmed by 2 bases and V by 6 bases; bases with no gene match: 10. Germline values: CDR1 DFQATT, CDR2 SNEGSKA (reference sequence). The CDR3 is 15 residues long. The CDR3 loop is CSALIDRGSTDTQYF. As DNA, the CDR3 is TGCAGTGCCTTAATCGACAGGGGATCCACAGATACGCAGTATTTT.

In this sample, this clonotype turned up many times. The chain employs TRBV29-1 and TRBJ2-7; D gene ambiguous. Germline assignment: CDR1 SQVTM and CDR2 ANQGSEA. V lost 6 bases to trimming and J lost 6 bases, with 12 bases between them. This CDR3 contains 11 residues. CDR3 DNA sequence: TGCAGCGTCCAATCCTACGTCGAGCAGTACTTC. Translation: CSVQSYVEQYF.

This clonotype rates as medium-sized. A junction end diverges from the germline sequence, so it may reflect a read error. The CDR3 region is CASSYGGNLQYF. CDR3 nucleotide sequence: TGTGCCAGCAGTTATGGCGGAAACCTTCAGTACTTC. The J gene is TRBJ2-4, the V gene TRBV6-2 or TRBV6-3; unclear D gene. The CDR3 is made up of 12 amino acids. Germline CDR1 reads MNHEY; CDR2 reads SVGEGT.

Details on this clonotype: This may be a read error, as it is one base from a much larger clone. The chain recombines TRBV7-9 with TRBJ2-3; D uncertain. Germline-derived CDR1 and CDR2 are SEHNR and FQNEAQ (reference sequence). The CDR3 covers 14 residues. The CDR3 here is CASSLELSRDTHYF. The CDR3 coding sequence is TGTGCCAGCAGCTTAGAGCTCAGTAGGGATACGCATTATTTT.

This clonotype is medium-sized in the sample. The chain employs TRBV6-2 or TRBV6-3 and TRBJ2-5, with TRBD1 matching 10 bases. The V and J ends lost 6 bases and 5 bases, in that order; junction bases with no gene match: 9. Germline V gives CDR1 MNHEY, CDR2 SVGEGT. CDR3 length: 15 amino acids. The CDR3 sequence: CASSNEGQGSETQYF. CDR3 nucleotide sequence: TGTGCCAGCAGCAACGAGGGACAGGGGTCGGAGACCCAGTACTTC.

This clonotype was counted many times. The rearrangement joins TRBV18 to TRBJ2-1; TRBD2 aligns across 8 bases. Germline CDR1 and CDR2: KGHSH and LQKENI. After removal of 1 base from V and 3 bases from J, the junction contained 11 bases not matched to a gene. The CDR3 spans 18 residues. CDR3 DNA: TGTGCCAGCTCACCACGGCGGTCACTAGCGGCCGACTACAATGAGCAGTTCTTC. Translation: CASSPRRSLAADYNEQFF.

The chain joins TRBV7-6 to TRBJ2-7; a possible D gene is TRBD1 (6 bases). Trimming stripped 6 bases from V and 2 bases from J, with 11 bases between. This CDR3 has 13 amino acids. Germline-derived CDR1 and CDR2 are SGHVS and FNYEAQ. CDR3 sequence: CASSRQGPYEQYF. As DNA, the CDR3 is TGTGCCAGCAGTAGGCAGGGGCCCTACGAGCAGTACTTC.

This clonotype is medium-sized within its sample. The rearrangement joins TRBV28 to TRBJ2-7; 13 nucleotides match TRBD2. The ends lost 5 bases at V and 2 bases at J; junction bases unmatched: 15. Germline loops: CDR1 MDHEN, CDR2 SYDVKM. The CDR3 has 19 residues. CDR3 amino acids: CASSGPFATSGRTPYEQYF. CDR3 DNA sequence: TGTGCCAGCAGTGGGCCGTTCGCGACTAGCGGGAGGACCCCCTACGAGCAGTACTTC. The whole variable domain, filled in from reference TRBV28 and TRBJ2-7, reads DVKVTQSSRYLVKRTGEKVFLECVQDMDHENMFWYRQDPGLGLRLIYFSYDVKMKEKGDIPEGYSVSREKKERFSLILESASTNQTSMYLCASSGPFATSGRTPYEQYFGPGTRLTVT.

This clonotype was observed many times. The rearrangement joins TRBV27 to TRBJ2-1; no clear D gene. Germline V gene lookup returns CDR1 MNHEY and CDR2 SMNVEV (reference sequence). The CDR3 sequence is 12 residues long. The V gene lost 5 bases and the J gene lost 6 bases, with 8 bases spanning the gap. In DNA form, the CDR3 reads TGTGCCAGCAGTCCGACTGCCAATGAGCAGTTCTTC. Its translation is CASSPTANEQFF.

This clonotype was detected ten times or more. This rearrangement joins TRBV25-1 to TRBJ2-1; 8 bases align to TRBD2. The CDR3 spans 17 residues. Germline assignment: CDR1 MGHDK and CDR2 SYGVNS. V trimming: 2 bases; J trimming: 0 bases; junction bases outside the gene matches: 6. The CDR3 is CASSEQRGISSYNEQFF. The CDR3 nucleotides are TGTGCCAGCAGTGAACAGCGGGGGATCAGCTCCTACAATGAGCAGTTCTTC.

This clonotype was seen repeatedly, ten times or more. This chain connects TRBV6-6 to TRBJ1-2, with TRBD1 identical over 10 bases. V lost 5 bases, J lost 7 bases, and 13 bases stayed unmatched. This CDR3 comprises 16 residues. CDR1 MNHNY and CDR2 SVGAGI come from the germline V gene (reference sequence). The CDR3 protein is CASSPDSGTGVPGYTF. The CDR3 coding sequence is TGTGCCAGCAGTCCTGACAGTGGGACAGGGGTACCTGGCTACACCTTC.